This TCR beta chain is drawn from a study of T cell clones after liver transplantation. The CDR3 covers 16 residues. Germline V gene data show CDR1 as SGDLS and CDR2 as YYNGEE. Losses at the gene ends were 0 bases for V and 6 bases for J; bases not matched to a gene: 7. TCRdb's table, derived via immunoSEQ multiplex PCR, lists solely in-frame clones and lacks some. This table has more than 6,000 clones, 70% appearing once. This clone is labeled medium-sized. The receptor was isolated from a human donor who received a liver transplant. The rearrangement uses TRBV9 and TRBJ2-3, with 10 bases fitting TRBD2. The specimen comprised CD8+ T cells from blood, sampled before liver transplant. The CDR3 protein is CASSVVASGRLDTQYF. CDR3 nucleotide sequence: TGTGCCAGCAGCGTAGTGGCTAGCGGGAGATTGGATACGCAGTATTTT.